The T cell receptor (beta chain) described here comes from a study of blood T cell repertoires in COVID-19. As for the study in general: Researchers got acute and convalescent COVID-19 samples from the United States, Italy and Spain.

Trimming stripped 6 bases from V and 4 bases from J, with 16 bases between. The CDR3 runs 15 residues. In germline, CDR1 is SNHLY, CDR2 FYNNEI. Produced via immunoSEQ multiplex PCR; TCRdb's table is partial and in-frame only. There are some 100,000 clones in the sample; around four fifths occur only once, and about an eighth lies in the top ten. The V call is TRBV2, the J call TRBJ2-1, with D unresolved. The TCR was taken from a man aged 50 to 60 with active or convalescent COVID-19. Source material: peripheral blood. DNA for the CDR3: TGTGCCAGCAGCGTAGCACGCTCTGGGTACAATGAGCAGTTCTTC. Amino acids: CASSVARSGYNEQFF.